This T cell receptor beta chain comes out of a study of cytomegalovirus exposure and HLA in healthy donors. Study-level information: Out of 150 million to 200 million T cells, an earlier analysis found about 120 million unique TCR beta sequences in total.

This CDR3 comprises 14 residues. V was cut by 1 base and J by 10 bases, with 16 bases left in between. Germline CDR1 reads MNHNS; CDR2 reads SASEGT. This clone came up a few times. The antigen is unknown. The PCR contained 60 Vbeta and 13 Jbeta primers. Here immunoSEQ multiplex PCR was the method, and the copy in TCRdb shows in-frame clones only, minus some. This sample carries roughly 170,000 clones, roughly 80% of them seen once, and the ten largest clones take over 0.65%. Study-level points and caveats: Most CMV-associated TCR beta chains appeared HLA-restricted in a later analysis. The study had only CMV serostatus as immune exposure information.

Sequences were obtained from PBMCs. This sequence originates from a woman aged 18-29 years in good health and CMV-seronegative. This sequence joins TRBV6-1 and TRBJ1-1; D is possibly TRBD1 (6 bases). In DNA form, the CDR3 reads TGTGCCAGCAGTGAAGGGGTGGACACAGGGCCAGCTTTCTTT. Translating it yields CASSEGVDTGPAFF.